This T cell receptor (beta chain) stems from a study of healthy donors' naive CD4 and CD8 T cells. In germline, CDR1 is SGHRS, CDR2 YFSETQ. The CDR3 covers 14 residues. The V gene lost 4 bases and the J gene lost 2 bases, with 12 bases spanning the gap. Each TCR library used 450 to 600 ng of total RNA and a linear amplification protocol. A single record per CDR3 protein comes from TCRdb applying MiXCR to the reads. In the table there are some 190,000 distinct CDR3 sequences, over 60% of which are singletons. This clonotype has a single count. The chain is built from TRBV5-1 and TRBJ1-1, with D uncertain. Sequenced input: naive CD4+ and CD8+ T cells sorted from blood, pooled from several donors. This receptor was taken from a pool of human donors in good health; the sample pools cells from several healthy donors. In DNA form, the CDR3 reads TGCGCCAGCAGCCTAGCGGGGTTTAACACTGAAGCTTTCTTT. Its protein product is CASSLAGFNTEAFF.